The clone carrying this T cell receptor (beta chain) has just a few counts. What it binds is unknown. Germline CDR1 is LGHDT and CDR2 is YNNKEL (reference sequence). This CDR3 is 15 amino acids long. With 0 bases removed from V and 0 bases from J, the gap between germline ends came to 6 bases. In the library, individual cDNA molecules carried attached unique molecular identifiers. TCRdb fed the 5' RACE reads into MiXCR, producing one record per CDR3 protein. This table holds just under 65,000 distinct CDR3 sequences, about 11% found once. The sample originates from a study of early T cells in non-severe SARS-CoV-2 infection. For the study at large: From unsorted whole blood, bulk RNA was sequenced, and the chains remained unpaired.

Study-level points and caveats: Matching with VDJdb favored anti-spike CD8 responses (missing private and CD4 specificities).

The source of this sequence is an adult who was a healthcare worker with PCR-confirmed SARS-CoV-2 infection or an uninfected control (not recorded which). Sequencing used whole blood, obtained at baseline. The chain is built from TRBV3-1 and TRBJ1-3; no clear D. Written as DNA, the CDR3 is TGTGCCAGCAGCCAAGACGACGGCTCTGGAAACACCATATATTTT. Protein product: CASSQDDGSGNTIYF. Combining the CDR3 with reference TRBV3-1 and TRBJ1-3 gives the whole variable domain DTAVSQTPKYLVTQMGNDKSIKCEQNLGHDTMYWYKQDSKKFLKIMFSYNNKELIINETVPNRFSPKSPDKAHLNLHINSLELGDSAVYFCASSQDDGSGNTIYFGEGSWLTVV.